This paragraph reports one T cell receptor beta chain. Its antigen remains unidentified. No base-level quality is on record; no much larger clone is a single base apart. The data were taken from a study of vaccination effects on CD4 cells after COVID-19 (dated by TCRdb to between 2022 and 2023). With regard to the full study: Post-vaccine samples across the study were collected a median of 72 days after the second dose, with a range of 14 to 241. SARS-CoV-2 spike-specific CD4+ TCR repertoires were compared before and after mRNA vaccination in COVID-19 convalescent patients and in infection-naive vaccine recipients. Altogether, around ten COVID-19 convalescent patients and a few SARS-CoV-2-naive healthy vaccine recipients made up the full study. Cultures from other donors in the study were sequenced with the Oncomine TCR Beta short-read assay on an Illumina iSeq 100.

Paper-wide results and their limitations: At late post-vaccination timepoints, both infection-induced and vaccine-induced clones showed marked clonal contraction, consistent with waning T cell responses. Among healthy vaccine recipients, nearly all vaccine-induced clones were SARS-CoV-2 mono-reactive, and only 1 of 255 was cross-reactive with common cold coronaviruses. Limitations of the study were the small number of convalescent patients and the absence of early post-infection timepoints.

Library preparation used the immunoSEQ multiplex PCR assay. DNA from the cultured, isolated CD4+ T cells was subjected to TCR beta CDR3 sequencing. On the authors' methods: Non-productive TCR sequences were removed, reads were trimmed to the CDR3 region, and CDR3s of at least 7 amino acids were retained. The MANAFEST web app was used to pick out antigen-specific clonotypes by comparing their expansion in peptide wells with that in reference cultures. To count as positive, a clone had to show expansion at FDR<0.05 compared with the reference and with all other wells, an odds ratio above 5, and a frequency above 0.1% in two replicate wells. A clonotype was called cross-reactive if it was significantly expanded both in SARS-CoV-2 spike wells and in at least one common cold coronavirus spike condition. CDR3 similarity was assessed by Levenshtein distance with the stringdist R package, and unrooted trees were built with ape in R 3.6.1. As stored in TCRdb, this immuneACCESS dataset retains in-frame rearrangements with V and J assigned. A fraction of the clones does not appear; measured against another copy, unresolved V genes explain less than half of the discrepancy, and the remainder lacks a known reason. V and J calls plus clone size are reproduced from that table; the DNA served to infer D and trimming. Present in this sample are about 24,000 clones, about four fifths of which were seen just once. 5.6% of the sample is taken by the ten largest.

In the ViraFEST assay, PBMC were stimulated with viral peptide pools, and TCR sequencing was then used to find antigen-specific CD4+ T cell clonotypes based on their expansion. After around 11 days of culture, CD4+ T cells were isolated with the EasySep CD4+ T cell isolation kit. Two doses of either the BNT162b2 or the mRNA-1273 mRNA SARS-CoV-2 vaccine were administered to participants. Negative nucleocapsid antibody results before and after vaccination confirmed that the healthy vaccine recipients had no prior SARS-CoV-2 infection. Two million PBMC per well were cultured with approximately 10 ug/ml peptides in IMDM containing around 5% human AB serum, approximately 10 IU/ml IL-2 and gentamicin. Half of the culture medium was replaced with fresh IL-2-containing medium on days 3 and 7. Unless noted otherwise, every peptide stimulation condition was cultured in triplicate wells. PBMC were separated from whole blood using Ficoll-Paque Plus gradient centrifugation and were then either cryopreserved at -140C or used fresh. The overlapping peptide pools covered the spike proteins of SARS-CoV-2 as well as those of the common cold coronaviruses HCoV-NL63, HCoV-OC43 and HCoV-229E. Genomic DNA was extracted from cultured CD4+ T cells with the QIAamp micro DNA kit.

The source is a human donor who received a COVID-19 vaccine. Some clones in this sample may be carry-over from other donors' samples. Specimen: CD4+ T cells from PBMCs cultured with SARS-CoV-2 spike peptides, collected after COVID-19 vaccination. Reading the label with the study, this specimen's cell subset or site is: SARS-CoV-2 spike overlapping peptide pool stimulation.

The sequence in DNA is TGTGCCACCAGCAGAGCATGGTCGGCCAATGAGCAGTTCTTC. It specifies CATSRAWSANEQFF. This sequence uses TRBV15 and TRBJ2-1; a confident D gene designation cannot be given. The CDR3 goes from the cysteine to the phenylalanine over 14 residues. The DNA shown is the 42-base CDR3, in frame from base 1. Reading the germline V gene (reference sequence) gives CDR1 LNHNV and CDR2 YYDKDF. Between the V and J ends, shortened by 1 base and 6 bases respectively, the junction contains 10 bases.